This is a list of T cell receptor beta chains from one sample in a study of OX40 agonist ivuxolimab in advanced cancers. Libraries were prepared by immunoSEQ multiplex PCR; TCRdb keeps only in-frame clonotypes and omits some of them. The profile shows 80,000 to 100,000 clones, around 94% of them singletons. The sequencing here drew on CD4+ or CD8+ T cells sorted from blood, taken in a trial of the OX40 agonist ivuxolimab. The receptor set was obtained from an adult with an advanced solid tumor such as melanoma, head and neck, liver or kidney cancer. Each CDR3 is given with its conserved first and last residue. A D gene is named only where the DNA matches it firmly. Size is stated for part of the rows, as once, few or many counts, or as a class when the clone is expanded.

V: TRBV5-1; D: TRBD1; size: -; J: TRBJ2-7; CDR3: CASSSWDRGLEQYF; DNA: TGCGCCAGCAGCTCTTGGGACAGGGGGCTTGAGCAGTACTTC
V: TRBV20-1; D: -; size: -; J: TRBJ2-7; CDR3: CSASSSYEQYF; DNA: TGCAGTGCTAGTAGTTCCTACGAGCAGTACTTC
V: TRBV6-5; D: TRBD1; size: -; J: TRBJ2-7; CDR3: CASSNGQGSYEQYF; DNA: TGTGCCAGCAGTAACGGACAGGGCTCCTACGAGCAGTACTTC
V: TRBV14; D: TRBD1; size: -; J: TRBJ2-5; CDR3: CASSRPVTGVRETQYF; DNA: TGTGCCAGCAGCCGCCCCGTGACAGGGGTAAGGGAGACCCAGTACTTC
V: TRBV5-1; D: -; size: -; J: TRBJ1-2; CDR3: CASSLGGPVAGYTF; DNA: TGCGCCAGCAGCTTGGGCGGGCCGGTGGCCGGCTACACCTTC
V: TRBV7-9; D: -; size: -; J: TRBJ1-1; CDR3: CASSLGQNTEAFF; DNA: TGTGCCAGCAGCTTAGGCCAGAACACTGAAGCTTTCTTT
V: TRBV14; D: TRBD2; size: -; J: TRBJ2-1; CDR3: CASSQGFSGSWDEQFF; DNA: TGTGCCAGCAGCCAAGGTTTTAGCGGGAGTTGGGATGAGCAGTTCTTC
V: TRBV13; D: TRBD2; size: -; J: TRBJ2-5; CDR3: CASSLGAGQQYF; DNA: TGTGCCAGCAGCTTAGGAGCGGGGCAGCAGTACTTC
V: TRBV6-5; D: -; size: -; J: TRBJ1-1; CDR3: CASIWNTEAFF; DNA: TGTGCCAGCATTTGGAACACTGAAGCTTTCTTT
V: TRBV7-9; D: -; size: -; J: TRBJ2-5; CDR3: CAESAVETQYF; DNA: TGTGCTGAATCTGCGGTAGAGACCCAGTACTTC
V: TRBV5-6; D: -; size: -; J: TRBJ1-1; CDR3: CASSLGRWNTEAFF; DNA: TGTGCCAGCAGCTTGGGCCGGTGGAACACTGAAGCTTTCTTT
V: TRBV5-1; D: TRBD2; size: -; J: TRBJ2-1; CDR3: CASSSTGLAGVGIDEQFF; DNA: TGCGCCAGCAGCTCCACGGGACTAGCGGGAGTAGGGATCGATGAGCAGTTCTTC
V: TRBV29-1; D: -; size: once; J: TRBJ2-1; CDR3: CSVAGWRPASYNEQFF; DNA: TGCAGCGTTGCGGGGTGGCGTCCTGCCTCCTACAATGAGCAGTTCTTC
V: TRBV4-3; D: -; size: few; J: TRBJ1-1; CDR3: CASSQDDSEAFF; DNA: TGCGCCAGCAGCCAAGATGACAGTGAAGCTTTCTTT
V: TRBV5-1; D: -; size: -; J: TRBJ2-7; CDR3: CASSLAPRYEQYF; DNA: TGCGCCAGCAGCTTGGCTCCTAGGTACGAGCAGTACTTC
V: TRBV7-3; D: -; size: -; J: TRBJ1-2; CDR3: CASSPNGGPYGYTF; DNA: TGTGCCAGCAGCCCCAACGGGGGGCCCTATGGCTACACCTTC
V: TRBV7-8; D: -; size: -; J: TRBJ2-7; CDR3: CASSPQPYEQYF; DNA: TGTGCCAGCAGCCCCCAGCCCTACGAGCAGTACTTC